The rows below give T cell receptor beta chains drawn from one sample of a study of blood T cell repertoires in COVID-19. Data came from immunoSEQ multiplex PCR; TCRdb stores just in-frame clones and leaves some out. This sample has approximately 190,000 clones, with roughly 86% found just once. Sequenced: peripheral blood. These receptors were collected from a woman aged 70 to 79 with active or convalescent COVID-19. The CDR3 runs from the conserved cysteine through the conserved F or W. A D gene is named only where the DNA matches it firmly. Clone size appears in some rows only: once, few, many, or a class for an expanded clone.

clone_size | j_call | d_call | v_call | cdr3_nt | cdr3_aa
few | TRBJ2-7 | NA | TRBV6-5 | TGTGCCAGCAGTTACTCGGTCACGGTTTTAGCCGAGCAGTACTTC | CASSYSVTVLAEQYF
NA | TRBJ1-2 | NA | TRBV29-1 | TGCAGCGTTGAAGATCGAGGGGGCTATGGCTACACCTTC | CSVEDRGGYGYTF
NA | TRBJ1-1 | TRBD1 | TRBV3-1/TRBV3-2 | TGTGCCAGCAGCCTACGGACAGGGATGGGGAACACTGAAGCTTTCTTT | CASSLRTGMGNTEAFF
NA | TRBJ1-4 | NA | TRBV5-4 | TGTGCCAGCAGCTTGGGGCCTGCAACTAATGAAAAACTGTTTTTT | CASSLGPATNEKLFF
NA | TRBJ2-1 | TRBD2 | TRBV6-1 | TGTGCCAGCAGTGGAGGACCAGGCGGGAGAGGGAACAATGAGCAGTTCTTC | CASSGGPGGRGNNEQFF
NA | TRBJ2-5 | NA | TRBV3-1/TRBV3-2 | TGTGCCAGCAGCCAAGCCCCGTTCGGGGTTATAGAGACCCAGTACTTC | CASSQAPFGVIETQYF
NA | TRBJ1-2 | NA | TRBV14 | TGTGCCAGCAGCCACGGCCGGCGGGACCCGGGCCCGCGAGGATTCTATGGCTACACCTTC | CASSHGRRDPGPRGFYGYTF
NA | TRBJ2-7 | NA | TRBV7-9 | TGTGCCAGCAGCTTAGGTTTCACGGCTCTACAGACCTACGAGCAGTACTTC | CASSLGFTALQTYEQYF
NA | TRBJ2-5 | TRBD1 | TRBV6-5 | TGTGCCAGCAGGGGGACAGGGCCTGTGGAGACCCAGTACTTC | CASRGTGPVETQYF
NA | TRBJ1-5 | TRBD1 | TRBV5-1 | TGCGCCAGCAGCCCCGGGACAGGGACCTCTCGACAGCCCCAGCATTTT | CASSPGTGTSRQPQHF
once | TRBJ1-3 | TRBD1 | TRBV9 | TGTGCCAGCAGCGTAGCCCGTACGCTCCAGGGGGCTGATAGCACCATATATTTT | CASSVARTLQGADSTIYF
NA | TRBJ2-5 | TRBD2 | TRBV5-5 | TGTGCCAGCGTAAGGACTAGCGGAACCCAAGAGACCCAGTACTTC | CASVRTSGTQETQYF
NA | TRBJ2-3 | NA | TRBV7-9 | TGTGCCAGCAGCTCTTACAACCCCGTCACCACAGATACGCAGTATTTT | CASSSYNPVTTDTQYF
NA | TRBJ1-3 | NA | TRBV5-6 | TGTGCCAGCAGCTTGACAGCTGGAAACACCATATATTTT | CASSLTAGNTIYF
NA | TRBJ2-3 | TRBD2 | TRBV4-1 | TGCGCCAGCAGCCAAGCCGGACTAGCGGGAAAATGGGGCACAGATACGCAGTATTTT | CASSQAGLAGKWGTDTQYF
NA | TRBJ2-3 | NA | TRBV6-5 | TGTGCCAGCACCGACTTAGTGCTAGATACGCAGTATTTT | CASTDLVLDTQYF
NA | TRBJ1-5 | NA | TRBV2 | TGTGCCAGCAGTACTGGGGAGGGCCTTATAAGCAATCAGCCCCAGCATTTT | CASSTGEGLISNQPQHF
NA | TRBJ1-2 | TRBD1 | TRBV6-5 | TGTGCCAGCACTACCCGGGACAGGGGCTGGTATGGCTACACCTTC | CASTTRDRGWYGYTF
NA | TRBJ1-2 | NA | TRBV7-9 | TGTGCCAGCAGCTTAGGGAGTGGCAGAGATCTCTCTGGCTACACCTTC | CASSLGSGRDLSGYTF
NA | TRBJ1-6 | NA | TRBV6-6 | TGTGCCAGCAGTTACCGAGGGGGGGCTCTAAGCTCACCCCTCCACTTT | CASSYRGGALSSPLHF
NA | TRBJ2-1 | TRBD1 | TRBV12-5 | TGTGCTAGTGGTCCGGGACAGGGGGCCTACAATGAGCAGTTCTTC | CASGPGQGAYNEQFF
NA | TRBJ1-5 | NA | TRBV19 | TGTGCCAGTAGTATGTGGGGCAGGGTGAGCAATCAGCCCCAGCATTTT | CASSMWGRVSNQPQHF
NA | TRBJ2-1 | TRBD2 | TRBV19 | TGTGCCAGTAGCTTATTAGCGGGAGAGCGGTGGCAGTTCTTC | CASSLLAGERWQFF
NA | TRBJ2-3 | NA | TRBV11-2 | TGTGCCAGCAGCTTAGTGGGGGGGCGCGGAGATACGCAGTATTTT | CASSLVGGRGDTQYF
NA | TRBJ1-6 | TRBD1 | TRBV5-6 | TGTGCCAGCAGCTTGGAGGGGAGCAGGGGGAATTCACCCCTCCACTTT | CASSLEGSRGNSPLHF
few | TRBJ2-7 | TRBD1 | TRBV14 | TGTGCCAGCAGCCAAGGAAGGACAGGCCCGTACGAGCAGTACTTC | CASSQGRTGPYEQYF
NA | TRBJ2-7 | TRBD1 | TRBV18 | TGTGCCAGCTCTTCAAAAGACAGGGTAGGGACCTACGAGCAGTACTTC | CASSSKDRVGTYEQYF
NA | TRBJ2-1 | NA | TRBV2 | TGTGCCAGCAGTGAAGAGACTAGTCCCTCGAATGAGCAGTTCTTC | CASSEETSPSNEQFF
once | TRBJ1-3 | TRBD1 | TRBV3-1/TRBV3-2 | TGTGCCAGCAGGGACGCGGACAGGCCGGACACCATATATTTT | CASRDADRPDTIYF
NA | TRBJ1-1 | NA | TRBV27 | TGTGCCAGCAGTCGTGCAGGGGCCTTGGACACTAAAGCTTTCTTT | CASSRAGALDTKAFF
NA | TRBJ2-3 | NA | TRBV7-3 | TGTGCCAGCAGCTTGGGCGGGACCACAGATACGCAGTATTTT | CASSLGGTTDTQYF
NA | TRBJ1-3 | NA | TRBV5-4 | TGTGCCAGCAGCCCCGGGATCACCATATATTTT | CASSPGITIYF
NA | TRBJ2-1 | NA | TRBV7-8 | TGTGCCAGCAGCCCCCCCCGGTACGGGTTGCGGAATGAGCAGTTCTTC | CASSPPRYGLRNEQFF
few | TRBJ2-5 | NA | TRBV7-9 | TGTGCCAGCAGCCGAGGGCTGACAAGAGAGACCCAGTACTTC | CASSRGLTRETQYF
few | TRBJ2-5 | NA | TRBV5-4 | TGTGCCAGCAGCCCGAGGGGGAGAACAGAGACCCAGTACTTC | CASSPRGRTETQYF
NA | TRBJ2-1 | NA | TRBV2 | TGTGCCAGCAGCACTCAGGGACTTTCCGGCAATGAGCAGTTCTTC | CASSTQGLSGNEQFF
few | TRBJ1-4 | NA | TRBV7-9 | TGTGCCAGCAGCCCAGAAGTCAGCCGGCGGGAAAAACTGTTTTTT | CASSPEVSRREKLFF
NA | TRBJ1-2 | TRBD1 | TRBV30 | TGTGCCTCTCTAGGGACAGCCTATGGCTACACCTTC | CASLGTAYGYTF
NA | TRBJ1-1 | TRBD1 | TRBV3-1/TRBV3-2 | TGTGCCAGCAGCTCATACGGGACAGGGTCCACTGAAGCTTTCTTT | CASSSYGTGSTEAFF
NA | TRBJ1-2 | NA | TRBV5-6 | TGTGCCAGCACCCTCAGGGGATCTTTTGATGGCTACACCTTC | CASTLRGSFDGYTF
NA | TRBJ2-5 | NA | TRBV5-5 | TGTGCCAGAGGGGATGTGGAGACCCAGTACTTC | CARGDVETQYF
NA | TRBJ2-2 | NA | TRBV30 | TGTGCCTGGAGTCCAGGACGGAGGACCGGGGAGCTGTTTTTT | CAWSPGRRTGELFF